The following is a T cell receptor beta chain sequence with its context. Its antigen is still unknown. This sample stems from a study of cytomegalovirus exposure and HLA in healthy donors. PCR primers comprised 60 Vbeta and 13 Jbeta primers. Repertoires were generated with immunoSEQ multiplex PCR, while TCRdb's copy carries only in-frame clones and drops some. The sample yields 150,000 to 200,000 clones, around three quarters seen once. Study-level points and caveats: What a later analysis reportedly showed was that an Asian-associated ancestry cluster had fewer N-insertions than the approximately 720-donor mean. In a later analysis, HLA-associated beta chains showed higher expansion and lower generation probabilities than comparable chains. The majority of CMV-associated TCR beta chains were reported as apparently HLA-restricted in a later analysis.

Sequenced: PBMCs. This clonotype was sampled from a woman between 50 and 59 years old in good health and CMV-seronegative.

CDR3 sequence (DNA): TGCAGCGCCCACCGAAGACAGGGGAACACTGAAGCTTTCTTT. Its protein product is CSAHRRQGNTEAFF. The V gene is TRBV29-1, the J gene TRBJ1-1, with 7 bases that match TRBD1. With 7 bases clipped from V and 1 base from J, the junction kept 9 bases outside the gene matches. This CDR3 spans 14 amino acids. Germline values: CDR1 SQVTM, CDR2 ANQGSEA. The full variable domain, in which reference TRBV29-1 and TRBJ1-1 provide the parts outside the CDR3, is SAVISQKPSRDICQRGTSLTIQCQVDSQVTMMFWYRQQPGQSLTLIATANQGSEATYESGFVIDKFPISRPNLTFSTLTVSNMSPEDSSIYLCSAHRRQGNTEAFFGQGTRLTVV.